The clone carrying this T cell receptor (beta chain) occurred a few times. The antigen remains unidentified. The source of the sample is a study of post-analysis software for immune sequencing data. Study at large: Relapsing-remitting, secondary progressive and progressive-relapsing forms of multiple sclerosis all featured among disease courses. Study results and limitations: Patients showed TRBV5-6, TRBV5-1 and TRBV20-1 among five TRBV segments more frequent than in controls.

Unique-molecular-identifier-tagged TCR beta cDNA libraries were used. Via MiXCR, TCRdb re-called the PCR reads, giving one row per CDR3 protein. The table includes roughly 580,000 distinct CDR3 sequences, 44% detected once. The CDR3 sequence is 14 residues long. Trimming left V 4 bases short and J 4 bases short, with 13 bases between. Source material: blood. The clonotype was recovered from a girl aged 10 to 17 with multiple sclerosis. This chain joins TRBV12-3 or TRBV12-4 and TRBJ2-5, with D tentatively TRBD2 (6 bases). The DNA of the CDR3 is TGTGCCAGCAGTTCCTTGGAGCGGGCAGAGACCCAGTACTTC. Translation: CASSSLERAETQYF.